The 29 T cell receptor beta chains reported below all come from one sample, sequenced in a study of T cell responses to AZD1222 COVID-19 vaccine (dated by TCRdb to about 2021). What this sample's time point label stands for: about 28 days (+/-7) after the second vaccine dose. Library construction relied on the immunoSEQ multiplex PCR assay. The table comes from immuneACCESS by way of TCRdb, which keeps in-frame sequences with V and J called. Part of the clones is missing from these tables; in studies checked, under half for an unresolved V gene and the rest for unknown reasons. This sample gives around 110,000 clones in total; 70% to 90% of them show up just once. The ten largest clones take up approximately 4.8% of the sample. The sequencing used peripheral blood, collected 28 days after the second AZD1222 dose. The receptors here all came from an adult who received the AZD1222 COVID-19 vaccine.

The CDR3 sequence is CASSPGNGALQPQHF. The CDR3 nucleotides are TGCGCCAGCAGCCCCGGCAATGGGGCTTTGCAGCCCCAGCATTTT. The chain couples TRBV5-1 to TRBJ1-5; TRBD1 might be the D (5 bases). Germline V gives CDR1 SGHRS, CDR2 YFSETQ. Trimming left V 4 bases short and J 7 bases short, with 18 bases between. The CDR3 has 15 amino acids.

V usage is TRBV3-1 (or the pseudogene TRBV3-2) and J usage is TRBJ2-2, with TRBD2 identical over 13 bases. Trimming removed 1 base from V and 4 bases from J; junction bases left unmatched: 6. The CDR3 runs to 18 residues. Germline V gene data show CDR1 as LGHDT and CDR2 as YNNKEL (reference sequence). The CDR3 DNA reads TGTGCCAGCAGCCAAGGACTAGCGGGGGGTCTTGGCACCGGGGAGCTGTTTTTT. As protein: CASSQGLAGGLGTGELFF.

The chain couples TRBV2 to TRBJ2-1, with 7 bases that match TRBD1. Per germline, CDR1 SNHLY and CDR2 FYNNEI. The CDR3 extends over 13 amino acids. Trimming cost V 6 bases and J 7 bases; bases outside gene matches: 6. CDR3 amino acids: CASRMEQGNEQFF. The DNA of the CDR3 is TGTGCCAGCAGGATGGAACAGGGGAATGAGCAGTTCTTC.

The chain links TRBV5-1 to TRBJ1-1; no clear D gene. This CDR3 contains 12 residues. V was pared by 4 bases and J by 3 bases, with 7 bases between. Germline V gives CDR1 SGHRS, CDR2 YFSETQ. In DNA form, the CDR3 reads TGCGCCAGCAGCCAGGCGGACACTGAAGCTTTCTTT. It translates to CASSQADTEAFF.

V is TRBV5-1 and J is TRBJ1-2; D remains unclear. The CDR3 runs to 13 residues. V lost 2 bases and J 4 bases, leaving 9 bases between the germline ends. Germline V gene data show CDR1 as SGHRS and CDR2 as YFSETQ. CDR3: CASSFSLSYGYTF. In DNA, the CDR3 is TGCGCCAGCAGCTTCTCATTGTCCTATGGCTACACCTTC.

The chain couples TRBV12-3 or TRBV12-4 to TRBJ2-7; tentative D call: TRBD1 (5 bases). V was shortened by 5 bases and J by 3 bases, with 8 bases between the two germline ends. There are 12 residues in the CDR3. The CDR3 DNA reads as TGTGCCAGCAGTCCAGACAGCTACGAGCAGTACTTC. Translating it yields CASSPDSYEQYF.

The V call is TRBV5-1, the J call TRBJ2-5; 10 bases fit TRBD1. CDR3 size: 17 residues. V lost 0 bases and J lost 4; bases outside the gene matches: 9. CDR1 and CDR2 (germline): SGHRS, YFSETQ. CDR3 in amino acids: CASSLGSTGGASETQYF. The CDR3, as DNA: TGCGCCAGCAGCTTGGGGTCGACAGGGGGCGCGTCAGAGACCCAGTACTTC. Complete variable domain (other parts from reference TRBV5-1 and TRBJ2-5): KAGVTQTPRYLIKTRGQQVTLSCSPISGHRSVSWYQQTPGQGLQFLFEYFSETQRNKGNFPGRFSGRQFSNSRSEMNVSTLELGDSALYLCASSLGSTGGASETQYFGPGTRLLVL.

The rearrangement uses TRBV27 and TRBJ2-5; TRBD2 aligns across 12 bases. This CDR3 is 15 amino acids long. J lost 1 base, V lost 4 bases, and 1 base had no gene match. Germline V gene sequence: CDR1 MNHEY, CDR2 SMNVEV (reference sequence). Here the CDR3 DNA reads TGTGCCAGCAGTTCGGGACTAGCGGGCCAAGAGACCCAGTACTTC. Translated: CASSSGLAGQETQYF.

CDR3 DNA: TGTGCCAGCAGCTTGGGAGGGCGGACCTACGAGCAGTACTTC. Translation gives CASSLGGRTYEQYF. The chain links TRBV5-5 to TRBJ2-7; D might be TRBD2 (5 bases). Germline V CDR1 and CDR2: SGHKS, YYEKEE (reference sequence). V was cut by 0 bases and J by 2 bases, with 9 bases left in between. This CDR3 spans 14 amino acids.

The rearrangement uses TRBV3-1 (or the pseudogene TRBV3-2) and TRBJ2-7; D unresolved. From germline, CDR1 is LGHDT and CDR2 YNNKEL (reference sequence). This CDR3 spans 15 amino acids. The ends were cut back, 4 bases at V and 2 bases at J, with 15 bases in the middle. As DNA, the CDR3 is TGTGCCAGCAGCCCCTTGGGCGGCGGAGCCTACGAGCAGTACTTC. Translating gives CASSPLGGGAYEQYF.

The V gene is TRBV10-1, the J gene TRBJ1-6, with 7 bases lining up with TRBD1. V shed 3 bases, J shed 7 bases, and the junction held 0 bases outside the gene matches. Germline V lookup: CDR1 WNHNN, CDR2 SYGVQD (reference sequence). This CDR3 is 13 amino acids long. The CDR3 nucleotides read TGCGCCAGCAGTGAAGGGGGCAATTCACCCCTCCACTTT. The encoded protein is CASSEGGNSPLHF.

The chain combines TRBV25-1 with TRBJ1-1, with TRBD1 matching over 8 bases. This CDR3 is 13 amino acids long. CDR1 is MGHDK and CDR2 is SYGVNS in the germline V gene. V dropped 6 bases and J dropped 1; count of bases not matched to a gene: 1. In DNA, the CDR3 is TGTGCCAGCAGGGACAGGGCGAACACTGAAGCTTTCTTT. The encoded protein is CASRDRANTEAFF.

The chain joins TRBV9 to TRBJ1-3, with 10 bases matching TRBD1. From germline, CDR1 is SGDLS and CDR2 YYNGEE. This CDR3 contains 15 residues. V was pared by 3 bases and J by 4 bases, with 4 bases of the junction left unmatched. DNA of the CDR3: TGTGCCAGCAGCGCCGGGACAGGGGTCGGAAACACCATATATTTT. Translating it yields CASSAGTGVGNTIYF.

The chain has TRBV2 and TRBJ1-2, with 8 nucleotides matching TRBD1. The junction had 14 bases not matched to a gene; V was cut back by 3 bases and J by 5 bases. The CDR3 has 17 amino acids. The germline gives CDR1 SNHLY, CDR2 FYNNEI. Here the CDR3 reads CASSEASGQAPLYGYTF. CDR3 nucleotide sequence: TGTGCCAGCAGTGAGGCCTCGGGACAGGCGCCACTATATGGCTACACCTTC.

A note on this clone: This CDR3 is also generated by other DNA sequences in the sample. The chain couples TRBV5-1 to TRBJ1-6; possibly TRBD1 for D (5 bases). Germline V CDR1 and CDR2: SGHRS, YFSETQ. V lost 1 base, J lost 5 bases, and 10 bases lay in between. The CDR3 consists of 15 residues. The chain's CDR3 is CASSLTGGDNSPLHF. DNA for the CDR3: TGCGCCAGCAGCTTGACGGGAGGGGATAATTCACCCCTCCACTTT. Filled out from reference TRBV5-1 and TRBJ1-6, the complete variable domain reads KAGVTQTPRYLIKTRGQQVTLSCSPISGHRSVSWYQQTPGQGLQFLFEYFSETQRNKGNFPGRFSGRQFSNSRSEMNVSTLELGDSALYLCASSLTGGDNSPLHFGNGTRLTVT.

For this clone: An end of the junction differs from the germline gene, which may be a read error. The chain is built from TRBV4-1 and TRBJ1-2; 8 bases map to TRBD1. Looked up from germline, CDR1 is MGHRA and CDR2 is YSYEKL. The CDR3 extends over 13 amino acids. This chain's CDR3 is CASSQEGWTGRFF. The CDR3 DNA reads as TGCGCCAGCAGCCAAGAGGGATGGACAGGGAGATTCTTC.

On this clone: Other DNA sequences of this sample code for an identical CDR3. The chain joins TRBV6-5 to TRBJ1-4, with unresolved D. This CDR3 comprises 14 residues. The germline gives CDR1 MNHEY, CDR2 SVGAGI. V was shortened by 5 bases and J by 0 bases, with 7 bases between the two germline ends. CDR3 sequence reads: CASSPRATNEKLFF. The CDR3 region has the DNA TGTGCCAGCAGTCCACGGGCAACTAATGAAAAACTGTTTTTT.

This clone has a count of ten or more. J is TRBJ1-2 and V is TRBV6-1; D gene uncertain. V gave up 7 bases and J gave up 6 bases, with 12 bases separating them. Germline V gives CDR1 MNHNS, CDR2 SASEGT. This CDR3 is built from 12 residues. Written as DNA, the CDR3 is TGTGCCAGCAACGAGGGCTGGGATGGCTACACCTTC. This encodes CASNEGWDGYTF.

J is TRBJ1-5 and V is TRBV7-2, with D uncertain. V gave up 4 bases and J gave up 4 bases, with 8 bases separating them. The CDR3 runs 13 residues. From germline, CDR1 is SGHTA and CDR2 FQGNSA. The CDR3 spells CASSWQFNQPQHF. The CDR3 DNA reads TGTGCCAGCAGCTGGCAGTTTAATCAGCCCCAGCATTTT.

The genes are TRBV3-1 (or the pseudogene TRBV3-2) and TRBJ2-1, with 16 positions matching TRBD2. CDR3 length: 18 residues. Per the germline V gene, CDR1 is LGHDT and CDR2 is YNNKEL (reference sequence). Trimming at V came to 3 bases and at J to 1 base, leaving 3 bases not matched to a gene. CDR3 residues: CASSQGLAGGLSYNEQFF. The DNA for the CDR3 is TGTGCCAGCAGCCAGGGACTAGCGGGGGGGCTTTCCTACAATGAGCAGTTCTTC.

The genes are TRBV4-2 and TRBJ2-7, with D unresolved. The length of the CDR3 is 15 residues. In germline, CDR1 is LGHNA, CDR2 YNFKEQ. Trimming left V 1 base short and J 3 bases short, with 13 bases between. CDR3 sequence (DNA): TGTGCCAGCAGCCAAGGCGGTGTCGGGTACTACGAGCAGTACTTC. Translated, it gives CASSQGGVGYYEQYF.

This chain links TRBV9 with TRBJ2-7, with 8 nucleotides matching TRBD2. CDR3 size: 14 residues. The germline V gene encodes CDR1 SGDLS and CDR2 YYNGEE. Trimming at V came to 2 bases and at J to 6 bases, leaving 7 bases not matched to a gene. The CDR3 region has the DNA TGTGCCAGCAGCGTCGGGACTAGGGGAAGCGAGCAGTACTTC. Its translation: CASSVGTRGSEQYF.

The V gene is TRBV19, the J gene TRBJ1-1; D gene ambiguous. CDR1 and CDR2 from the germline V gene are LNHDA and SQIVND (reference sequence). The CDR3 covers 15 residues. Trimming removed 3 bases at V and 8 bases at J, with 19 bases between. The CDR3 region has the DNA TGTGCCAGTAGTATTGGGGTCCTGGGCGTGGGGGAAGCTTTCTTT. Its translation: CASSIGVLGVGEAFF.

J is TRBJ1-3 and V is TRBV6-5; D is ambiguous. CDR3 length: 12 residues. Germline V gene lookup returns CDR1 MNHEY and CDR2 SVGAGI. V was pared by 6 bases and J by 2 bases, with 5 bases between. CDR3 sequence: CASRRPGNTIYF. CDR3 DNA: TGTGCCAGCAGGAGGCCTGGAAACACCATATATTTT.

This clone was counted only a few times. The chain combines TRBV7-2 with TRBJ2-7; 7 nucleotides line up with TRBD2. Trimming cost V 7 bases and J 4 bases; bases outside gene matches: 10. Looked up from germline, CDR1 is SGHTA and CDR2 is FQGNSA. The CDR3 covers 14 residues. CDR3 bases: TGTGCCAGCACTCACGGGGGGTTTCTTTACGAGCAGTACTTC. This gives the protein CASTHGGFLYEQYF.

J is TRBJ2-5 and V is TRBV4-1; TRBD1 matches at 7 bases. Germline CDR1 and CDR2: MGHRA and YSYEKL. The junction had 5 bases not matched to a gene; V was cut back by 3 bases and J by 1 base. This CDR3 comprises 15 residues. The CDR3 sequence is CASSHTTGSQETQYF. CDR3 sequence (DNA): TGCGCCAGCAGCCATACGACAGGGTCCCAAGAGACCCAGTACTTC.

V and J are TRBV12-3 or TRBV12-4 and TRBJ1-1, with a weak D call TRBD1 (6 bases). V lost 4 bases, J lost 7 bases, and 7 bases lay in between. The CDR3 has 11 amino acids. CDR3 amino acids: CASSWTDEAFF. The DNA of the CDR3 is TGTGCCAGCAGTTGGACAGATGAAGCTTTCTTT.

This rearrangement joins TRBV10-1 to TRBJ2-2, with TRBD2 matching over 9 bases. The CDR3 is 15 residues long. Per germline, CDR1 WNHNN and CDR2 SYGVQD (reference sequence). The J segment lost 5 bases and the V segment lost 4 bases, leaving 5 bases of the junction unmatched. Written as DNA, the CDR3 is TGCGCCAGCAGTGTGCAGCGGGGGGTGACCGGGGAGCTGTTTTTT. It encodes CASSVQRGVTGELFF.

This sequence joins TRBV18 and TRBJ1-4; D gene unclear. This CDR3 region has 14 residues. CDR1 KGHSH and CDR2 LQKENI come from the germline V gene. Trimming removed 4 bases from V and 4 bases from J, with 10 bases in between. DNA for the CDR3: TGTGCCAGCTCACTGACGGCAAGTAATGAAAAACTGTTTTTT. Its translation is CASSLTASNEKLFF.